The sequence of this T cell receptor beta chain was determined in a study of technical replicates of blood from several donors. This clone was picked up one time. There are 13 residues in the CDR3. Germline CDR1 reads MNHEY; CDR2 reads SVGAGI. With 6 bases removed from V and 4 bases from J, the gap between germline ends came to 10 bases. The data were produced by immunoSEQ multiplex PCR, yet TCRdb's version contains in-frame clones alone and is incomplete. The repertoire includes some 71,000 clones, around 97% of them detected once, and approximately 0.2% sits in the top ten. This chain connects TRBV6-5 to TRBJ1-5; D unclear. The sequence was collected from a human donor in good health. The sample consisted of T cells isolated from PBMCs. The CDR3 spells CASSRTGNQPQHF. CDR3 nucleotide sequence: TGTGCCAGCAGCCGAACGGGTAATCAGCCCCAGCATTTT.